These T cell receptor beta chains were read from a single sample in a study of a mutant IDH1 vaccine in newly diagnosed glioma. Their specific antigens are unknown. Sequencing used immunoSEQ multiplex PCR; TCRdb keeps in-frame clones, though not all of them. The data hold around 58,000 clones, with 75% to 85% observed a single time. This material consisted of PBMCs, taken from a glioma patient whose treatment included an IDH1 peptide vaccine. The receptors were gathered from a man younger than 45 with glioma. Both conserved end residues are part of each CDR3. D genes are given only for firm matches. Where a row states a size, it is once, few, many or the class of an expanded clone; other rows omit it.

>TRBD1|TRBJ1-1|TRBV10-2|NA
TGCGCCAGCTCTGACAGGGGGCTGGGTAGAGCTTTCTTT
CASSDRGLGRAFF
>NA|TRBJ1-2|TRBV5-4|NA
TGTGCCAGCAGCTTACTCGACAGCTCCGTGCATGGCTACACCTTC
CASSLLDSSVHGYTF
>TRBD1|TRBJ1-1|TRBV4-1|NA
TGCGCCAGCAGCCAAAGGCGGGCAACGGGACAGGGGAGGAATGAAGCTTTCTTT
CASSQRRATGQGRNEAFF
>NA|TRBJ2-7|TRBV2|once
TGTGCCAGCAGTGATGTCACTTCGAACTACGAGCAGTACTTC
CASSDVTSNYEQYF
>NA|TRBJ1-2|TRBV29-1|NA
TGCAGCGTTGACGGGACATTCGGCTACACCTTC
CSVDGTFGYTF
>TRBD1|TRBJ1-4|TRBV5-4|NA
TGTGCCAGCAGCTTAGGGGGCATGGCTAATGAAAAACTGTTTTTT
CASSLGGMANEKLFF
>NA|TRBJ1-1|TRBV15|NA
TGTGCCACCAGCAGAGAAACAGGGTGGGTTTCGTGGGGCACTGAAGCTTTCTTT
CATSRETGWVSWGTEAFF
>TRBD1|TRBJ2-7|TRBV27|NA
TGTGCCAGCAGTTTATCCCGACAGGGAACCTACGAGCAGTACTTC
CASSLSRQGTYEQYF
>TRBD2|TRBJ2-7|TRBV28|NA
TGTGCCAGCAACCTCCAAATCTACCAAGCGGGGGGGCCCGAGCAGTACTTC
CASNLQIYQAGGPEQYF
>NA|TRBJ1-1|TRBV27|NA
TGTGCCAGCAGCCCATGGGGGGGGCGCATGAACACTGAAGCTTTCTTT
CASSPWGGRMNTEAFF
>TRBD1|TRBJ1-2|TRBV6-4|NA
TGTGCCAGCACTCCCGGGAAAGGGGGCTTCTATGGCTACACCTTC
CASTPGKGGFYGYTF
>TRBD2|TRBJ2-3|TRBV9|NA
TGTGCCAGCAGTCTAGCGGGGGGGCTTTCGAGCACAGATACGCAGTATTTT
CASSLAGGLSSTDTQYF
>NA|TRBJ2-2|TRBV27|NA
TGTGCCAGCGGTTTAAACACCGGGGAGCTGTTTTTT
CASGLNTGELFF
>NA|TRBJ1-2|TRBV7-8|NA
TGTGCCAGCAGCCCCCGAGTGGGGGCGGTCTATGGCTACACCTTC
CASSPRVGAVYGYTF
>NA|TRBJ2-7|TRBV7-6|few
TGTGCCAGCAGCTTAGACCCAGGAGCCTACGAGCAGTACTTC
CASSLDPGAYEQYF
>TRBD2|TRBJ2-1|TRBV7-8|NA
TGTGCCAGCCGCGCACTAGCGGGGGGGTATGAGCAGTTCTTC
CASRALAGGYEQFF
>NA|TRBJ1-2|TRBV18|NA
TGTGCCAGCTCCCCGTCCGGGACCAGAGCGGTCGACTATGGCTACACCTTC
CASSPSGTRAVDYGYTF
>NA|TRBJ2-2|TRBV11-3|NA
TGTGCCAGCAGCTTGGGAACCGGGGAGCTGTTTTTT
CASSLGTGELFF